This TCR beta chain was captured in a study of CD8+ T cells in alopecia areata. Study results and limitations: Many expanded lesional clones remained in scalp and blood on tofacitinib.

This clone came up a few times. Its target is unknown. The treatment denotes: oral pan-JAK inhibitor, 5-10 mg twice daily. Extracted RNA was reverse transcribed, and the resulting cDNA served as sequencing template. The repertoire was sequenced with immunoSEQ multiplex PCR; TCRdb's copy has only in-frame clones and lacks some. The sample lists some 88,000 clones, about 40% occurring once. CDR3 size: 16 residues. V lost 2 bases and J lost 3; bases outside the gene matches: 5. Per the germline V gene, CDR1 is MNHEY and CDR2 is SVGAGI. The gene calls are TRBV6-5 and TRBJ2-1, with 9 bases matching TRBD1. The clonotype originates from a human donor with alopecia areata. The input for sequencing was CD8+ T cells sorted from blood, taken at week 24, from a patient treated with tofacitinib. CDR3: CASSYIRDRVYNEQFF. CDR3 nucleotides: TGTGCCAGCAGTTACATCCGGGACAGGGTCTACAATGAGCAGTTCTTC.